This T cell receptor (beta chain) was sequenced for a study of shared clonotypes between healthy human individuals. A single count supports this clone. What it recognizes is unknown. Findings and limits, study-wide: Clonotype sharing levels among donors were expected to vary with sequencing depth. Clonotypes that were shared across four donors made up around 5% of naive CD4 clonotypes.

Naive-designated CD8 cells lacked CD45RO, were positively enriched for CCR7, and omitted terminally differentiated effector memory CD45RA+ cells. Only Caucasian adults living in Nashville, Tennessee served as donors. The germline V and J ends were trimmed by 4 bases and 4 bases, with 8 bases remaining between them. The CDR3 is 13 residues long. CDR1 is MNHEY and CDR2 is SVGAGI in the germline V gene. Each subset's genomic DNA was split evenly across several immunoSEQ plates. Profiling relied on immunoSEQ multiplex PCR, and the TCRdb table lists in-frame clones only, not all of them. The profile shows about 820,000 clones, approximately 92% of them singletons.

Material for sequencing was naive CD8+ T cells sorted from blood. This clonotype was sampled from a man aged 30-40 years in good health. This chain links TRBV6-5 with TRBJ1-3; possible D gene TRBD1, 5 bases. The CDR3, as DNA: TGTGCCAGCAGTTTTGGGACGGGAAACACCATATATTTT. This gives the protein CASSFGTGNTIYF.